This section outlines one T cell receptor beta chain sequence together with its context. Its antigen is currently not known. No clone much larger than this one lies a single base away; base qualities are absent. The TCR beta CDR3 regions were amplified from RNA transcripts. For the first round of RT-PCR on the TCR CDR3, the HTBI primer set was used together with the Qiagen OneStep RT-PCR kit. Libraries were constructed in a second round of multiplex PCR, after which size selection and purification were performed. Sequencing of the libraries was done on an Illumina HiSeq2000 using paired-end 100 bp reads. The original pipeline was this. Raw data were processed with SOAPnuke, discarding reads with adapters, uncalled bases, mean Phred below 15, or no exact constant-primer or identifier match. COPE v1.2.5 was used to merge high-quality paired reads, and clonotypes were defined as unique nucleotide sequences. MiTCR v1.1 was used to align clonotypes to the IMGT TRBV, TRBD and TRBJ reference segments. The analysis included only V-J combinations with a frequency above 0.0001, which together covered around 99% of the repertoires. A TCS score was defined as the ratio between F50 (clonal expansion) and ExV (chaos), using BLOSUM62-based TCRdist between CDR3 peptides within each V-J. Welch's t-statistics and random forest reduced 500 to 550 V-J features to 10 to 15, which were used in a naive Bayes classifier (R e1071). TCRdb reprocessing: public reads trimmed at Q25 with fastp, clones called with MiXCR, in-frame beta chains kept. Each entry is one CDR3 protein sequence, shown with its most common DNA and genes. These V and J calls originate from TCRdb's pipeline instead of the authors' own analysis. The sample table records hundreds of thousands of distinct CDR3 sequences; approximately 15% of these occur just once. The ten largest account for about 20% of the sample.

Stable Graves' hyperthyroidism was defined as the absence of progression to ophthalmopathy over 18 months of follow-up. The hyperthyroidism patients were between 18 and 65 years old and newly diagnosed, with a disease duration of less than 2 months. Exclusion was applied to patients with uncontrolled infections, other autoimmune diseases, pregnancy or lactation. Clinical symptoms, serum thyroxine and TRAb, thyroid ultrasound, and orbital computed tomography formed the basis for the diagnoses. PBMCs were separated from roughly 10 ml of fresh peripheral blood using Ficoll-Paque density gradient centrifugation. Total RNA was extracted with Trizol reagent, and quality was checked on an Agilent 2100 Bioanalyzer. Trimming at the junction amounts to 8 bases on V and 15 bases on J, and the germline ends lie 17 bases apart. Its CDR3 holds 11 amino acids, cysteine through phenylalanine. Solely the CDR3 DNA is kept, with 33 bases framed from the first base.

This sample was taken from a study of T cells in Graves' hyperthyroidism and ophthalmopathy (dated by TCRdb to between 2017 and 2020). Concerning the study at large: Peripheral blood was collected at initial diagnosis, before any treatment. A discovery cohort of fewer than 110 patients, about 43 with Graves' ophthalmopathy and approximately 55 with stable Graves' hyperthyroidism, was used to find distinguishing TCR V-J signatures. Prospective prediction of ophthalmopathy was tested in an independent validation cohort consisting of under 20 hyperthyroidism patients and approximately 16 patients who later progressed to ophthalmopathy. The approximately 98 discovery patients were randomly divided into training and test sets at a 7:3 ratio. In about 6 Graves' hyperthyroidism patients, the study also compared T-cell repertoires from thyroid tissue with T-cell repertoires from blood. Following sampling, methimazole starting at 30 mg daily was given to hyperthyroidism patients, and high-dose intravenous methylprednisolone was given to ophthalmopathy patients. The paper reports TCR Vbeta CDR3 sequencing of some 140 peripheral blood samples: around 41 ophthalmopathy, approximately 74 hyperthyroidism and around 17 progressor patients. Here is what the overall study found, with its caveats: During validation, the model predicted progression to ophthalmopathy a median of approximately 7 months ahead of onset, with approximately 71% sensitivity and 72.22% specificity. A model built on a 13 V-J signature distinguished ophthalmopathy from stable hyperthyroidism, reaching 87.88% sensitivity and around 81% specificity in cross-validation and 80%/75% in testing. No statistical method was used to fix the sample size in advance, and group allocation was not hidden from the investigators. Most expanded thyroid clonotypes (frequency above 0.001) were also detected in blood, suggesting blood repertoires may reflect thyroid immune responses.

This TCR came from a woman aged 18-30 years with Graves' hyperthyroidism. Specimen: blood. The receptor chain draws on TRBV12-3 or TRBV12-4 and TRBJ2-4; a tentative D match to TRBD1 spans 5 bases. Here the CDR3 is given as CASRLKGNWYF. The DNA sequence follows: TGTGCCAGCCGGCTTAAGGGGAACTGGTACTTC.